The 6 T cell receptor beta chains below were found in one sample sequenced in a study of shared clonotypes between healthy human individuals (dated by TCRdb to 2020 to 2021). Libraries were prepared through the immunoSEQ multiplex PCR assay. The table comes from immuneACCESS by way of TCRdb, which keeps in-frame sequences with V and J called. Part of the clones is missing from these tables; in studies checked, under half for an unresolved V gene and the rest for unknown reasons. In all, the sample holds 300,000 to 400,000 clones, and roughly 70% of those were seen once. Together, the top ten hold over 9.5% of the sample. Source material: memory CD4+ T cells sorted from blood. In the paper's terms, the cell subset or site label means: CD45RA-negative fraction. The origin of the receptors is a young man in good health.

This chain's CDR3 is CASRERPFRGHEQYF. CDR3 DNA: TGTGCCAGCAGAGAAAGACCGTTCCGGGGCCACGAGCAGTACTTC. The rearrangement links TRBV7-8 to TRBJ2-7, with D possibly called TRBD1 or TRBD2 (5 bases each). Germline V CDR1 and CDR2: SGHVS, FQNEAQ. V was cut by 6 bases and J by 5 bases, with 20 bases left in between. This CDR3 has 15 amino acids.

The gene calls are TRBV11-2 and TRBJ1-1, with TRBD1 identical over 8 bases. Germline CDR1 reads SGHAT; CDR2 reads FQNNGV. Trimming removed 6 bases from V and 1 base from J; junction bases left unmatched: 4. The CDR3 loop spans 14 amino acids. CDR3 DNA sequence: TGTGCCAGCAGAATTACAGGGGGGAACACTGAAGCTTTCTTT. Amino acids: CASRITGGNTEAFF.

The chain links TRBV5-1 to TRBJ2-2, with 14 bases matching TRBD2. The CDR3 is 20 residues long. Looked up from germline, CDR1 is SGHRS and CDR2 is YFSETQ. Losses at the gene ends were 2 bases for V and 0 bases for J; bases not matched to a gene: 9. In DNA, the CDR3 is TGCGCCAGCAGCTTAATAGGGACTAGCGGGAGTCATGCGAACACCGGGGAGCTGTTTTTT. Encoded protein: CASSLIGTSGSHANTGELFF.

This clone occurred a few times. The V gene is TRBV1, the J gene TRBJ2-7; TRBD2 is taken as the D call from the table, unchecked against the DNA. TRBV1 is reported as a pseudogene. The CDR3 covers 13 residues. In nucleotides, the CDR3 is TGCACCCGAGACTCAGTGAGCTCCTACGAGCAGTACTTC. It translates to CTRDSVSSYEQYF.

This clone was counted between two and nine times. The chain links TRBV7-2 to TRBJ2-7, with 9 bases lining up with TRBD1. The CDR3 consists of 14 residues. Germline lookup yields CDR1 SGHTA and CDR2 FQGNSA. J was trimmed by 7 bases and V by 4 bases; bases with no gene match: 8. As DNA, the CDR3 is TGTGCCAGCAGCTCACCGGGACAGGGCGGGGAGCAGTACTTC. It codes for CASSSPGQGGEQYF.

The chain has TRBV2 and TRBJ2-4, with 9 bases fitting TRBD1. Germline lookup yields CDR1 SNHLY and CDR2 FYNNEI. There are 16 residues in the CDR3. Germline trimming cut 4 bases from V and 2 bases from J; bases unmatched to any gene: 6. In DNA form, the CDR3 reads TGTGCCAGCAGTGTTACAGGGGGCGCTTCCAAAAACATTCAGTACTTC. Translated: CASSVTGGASKNIQYF.